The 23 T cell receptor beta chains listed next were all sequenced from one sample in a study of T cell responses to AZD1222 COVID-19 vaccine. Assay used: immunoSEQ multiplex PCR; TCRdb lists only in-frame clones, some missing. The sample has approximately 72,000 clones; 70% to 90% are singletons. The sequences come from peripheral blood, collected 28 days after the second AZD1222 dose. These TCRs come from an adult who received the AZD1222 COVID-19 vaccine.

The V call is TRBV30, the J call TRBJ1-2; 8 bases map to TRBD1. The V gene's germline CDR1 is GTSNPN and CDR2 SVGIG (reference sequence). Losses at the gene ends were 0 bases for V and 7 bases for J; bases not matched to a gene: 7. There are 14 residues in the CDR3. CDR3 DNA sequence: TGTGCCTGGAGTGTACTTCAGGGGGCAGGTGGCTACACCTTC. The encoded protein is CAWSVLQGAGGYTF.

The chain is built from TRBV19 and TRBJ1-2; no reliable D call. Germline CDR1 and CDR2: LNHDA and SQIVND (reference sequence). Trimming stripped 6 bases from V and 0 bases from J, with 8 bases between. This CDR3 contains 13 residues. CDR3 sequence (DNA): TGTGCCAGTAGACAGCTAGCTAACTATGGCTACACCTTC. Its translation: CASRQLANYGYTF.

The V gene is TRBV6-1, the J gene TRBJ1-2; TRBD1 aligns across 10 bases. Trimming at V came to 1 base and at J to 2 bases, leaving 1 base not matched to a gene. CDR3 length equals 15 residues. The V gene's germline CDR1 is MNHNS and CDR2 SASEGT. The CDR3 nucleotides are TGTGCCAGCAGTGAAGGGGGACAGGGGAACTATGGCTACACCTTC. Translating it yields CASSEGGQGNYGYTF.

The DNA for the CDR3 is TGTGCCAGCACCTTAAACAGGGAATCTGGAAACACCATATATTTT. It is translated as CASTLNRESGNTIYF. The chain recombines TRBV6-5 with TRBJ1-3; D might be TRBD1 (6 bases). This CDR3 has 15 residues. V was trimmed by 7 bases and J by 1 base, leaving 14 bases between them. The germline V gene has CDR1 MNHEY and CDR2 SVGAGI.

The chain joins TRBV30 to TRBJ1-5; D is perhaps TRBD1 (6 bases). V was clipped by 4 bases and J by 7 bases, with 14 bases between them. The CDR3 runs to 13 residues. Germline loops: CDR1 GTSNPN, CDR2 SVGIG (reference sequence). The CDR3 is CAWTYEGDQPQHF. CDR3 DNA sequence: TGTGCCTGGACGTACGAGGGGGACCAGCCCCAGCATTTT.

The CDR3 spells CASSARGSGNTIYF. The DNA for the CDR3 is TGTGCCAGCAGTGCCAGGGGCTCTGGAAACACCATATATTTT. The V call is TRBV2, the J call TRBJ1-3, with D perhaps matching TRBD1 (6 bases). Between the trimmed V and J ends, which lost 4 bases and 0 bases, there was a span of 7 bases. This CDR3 comprises 14 residues. Germline lookup yields CDR1 SNHLY and CDR2 FYNNEI.

CDR3 sequence (DNA): TGTGCCAGCAGCCCCGGGACTGGGACCTACGAGCAGTACTTC. It codes for CASSPGTGTYEQYF. The V and J genes are TRBV14 and TRBJ2-7, with D perhaps TRBD2 (6 bases). Germline CDR1 SGHDN, CDR2 FVKESK. This CDR3 is built from 14 residues. V lost 4 bases to trimming and J lost 2 bases, with 12 bases between them.

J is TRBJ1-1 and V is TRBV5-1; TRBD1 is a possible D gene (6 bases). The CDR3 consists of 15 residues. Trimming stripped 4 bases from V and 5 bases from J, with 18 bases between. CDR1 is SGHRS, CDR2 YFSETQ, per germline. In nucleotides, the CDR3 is TGCGCCAGCAGCCCGCAAGCGGGGGCAGGGACTGAAGCTTTCTTT. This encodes CASSPQAGAGTEAFF.

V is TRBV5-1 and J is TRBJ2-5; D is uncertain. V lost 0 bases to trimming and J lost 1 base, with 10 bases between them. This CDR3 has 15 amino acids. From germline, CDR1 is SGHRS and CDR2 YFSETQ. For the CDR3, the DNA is TGCGCCAGCAGCTTGGCCAGGCATAGCCAAGAGACCCAGTACTTC. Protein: CASSLARHSQETQYF.

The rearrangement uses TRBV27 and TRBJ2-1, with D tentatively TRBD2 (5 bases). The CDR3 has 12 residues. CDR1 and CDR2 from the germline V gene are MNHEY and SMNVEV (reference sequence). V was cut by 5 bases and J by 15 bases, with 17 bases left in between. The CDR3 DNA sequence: TGTGCCAGCAGTGCCCGCGGGTCCCGGGGGTTCTTC. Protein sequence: CASSARGSRGFF.

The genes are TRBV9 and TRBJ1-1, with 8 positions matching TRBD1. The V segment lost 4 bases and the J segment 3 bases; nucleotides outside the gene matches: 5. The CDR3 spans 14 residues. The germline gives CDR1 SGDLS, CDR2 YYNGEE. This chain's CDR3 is CASSLLTGDTEAFF. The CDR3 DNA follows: TGTGCCAGCAGCCTACTGACAGGGGACACTGAAGCTTTCTTT.

CDR3 sequence: CATLGQAYEQYF. CDR3 nucleotide sequence: TGTGCCACACTCGGACAGGCCTACGAGCAGTACTTC. J is TRBJ2-7 and V is TRBV28; 7 nucleotides match TRBD1. The CDR3 loop spans 12 amino acids. The trim removed 10 bases at V and 2 bases at J, leaving 5 bases unmatched. Germline CDR1 and CDR2: MDHEN and SYDVKM.

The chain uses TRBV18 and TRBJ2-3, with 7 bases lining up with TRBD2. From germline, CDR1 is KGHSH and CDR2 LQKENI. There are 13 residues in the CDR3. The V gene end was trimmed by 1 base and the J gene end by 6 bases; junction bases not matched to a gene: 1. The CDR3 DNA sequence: TGTGCCAGCTCACCACGGGAGGGGGATACGCAGTATTTT. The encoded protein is CASSPREGDTQYF.

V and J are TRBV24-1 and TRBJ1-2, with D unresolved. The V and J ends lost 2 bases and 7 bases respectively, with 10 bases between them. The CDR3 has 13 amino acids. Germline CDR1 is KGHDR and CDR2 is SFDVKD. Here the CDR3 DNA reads TGTGCCACCAGTGATTGGGAGGGCTTTGGCTACACCTTC. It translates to CATSDWEGFGYTF.

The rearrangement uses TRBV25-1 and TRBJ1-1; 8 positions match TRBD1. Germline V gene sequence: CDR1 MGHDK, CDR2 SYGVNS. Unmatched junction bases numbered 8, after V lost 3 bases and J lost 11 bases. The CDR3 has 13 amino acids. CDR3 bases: TGTGCCAGCAGTGATCACCAGGGGGCTGGGGCTTTCTTT. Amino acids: CASSDHQGAGAFF.

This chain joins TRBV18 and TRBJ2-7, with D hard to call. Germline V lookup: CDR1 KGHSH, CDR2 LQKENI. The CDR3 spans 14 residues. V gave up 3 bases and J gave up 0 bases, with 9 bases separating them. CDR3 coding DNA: TGTGCCAGCTCACCTGCAGCTAGCTCCTACGAGCAGTACTTC. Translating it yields CASSPAASSYEQYF.

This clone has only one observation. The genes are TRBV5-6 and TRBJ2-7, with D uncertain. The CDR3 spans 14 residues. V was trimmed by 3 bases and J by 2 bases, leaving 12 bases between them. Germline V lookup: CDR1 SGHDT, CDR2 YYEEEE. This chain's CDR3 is CASSYTLLPYEQYF. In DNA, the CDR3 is TGTGCCAGCAGCTACACTCTTCTACCCTACGAGCAGTACTTC. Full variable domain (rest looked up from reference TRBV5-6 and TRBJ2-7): DAGVTQSPTHLIKTRGQQVTLRCSPKSGHDTVSWYQQALGQGPQFIFQYYEEEERQRGNFPDRFSGHQFPNYSSELNVNALLLGDSALYLCASSYTLLPYEQYFGPGTRLTVT.

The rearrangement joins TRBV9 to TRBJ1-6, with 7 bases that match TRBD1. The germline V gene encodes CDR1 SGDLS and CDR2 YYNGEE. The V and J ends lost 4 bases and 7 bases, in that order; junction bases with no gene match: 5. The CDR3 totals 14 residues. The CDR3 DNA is TGTGCCAGCAGCTTTAGACAGGGAAATTCACCCCTCCACTTT. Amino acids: CASSFRQGNSPLHF.

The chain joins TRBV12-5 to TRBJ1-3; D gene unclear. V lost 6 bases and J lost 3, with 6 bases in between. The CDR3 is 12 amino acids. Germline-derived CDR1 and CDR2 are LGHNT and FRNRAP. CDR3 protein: CASGLNGNTIYF. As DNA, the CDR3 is TGTGCTAGTGGCTTAAATGGAAACACCATATATTTT.

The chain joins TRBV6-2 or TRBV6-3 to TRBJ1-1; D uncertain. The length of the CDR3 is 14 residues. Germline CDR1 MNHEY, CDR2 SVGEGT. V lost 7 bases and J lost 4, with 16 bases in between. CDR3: CASIPSARGTEAFF. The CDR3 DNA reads TGTGCCAGCATCCCCTCAGCGCGAGGCACTGAAGCTTTCTTT.

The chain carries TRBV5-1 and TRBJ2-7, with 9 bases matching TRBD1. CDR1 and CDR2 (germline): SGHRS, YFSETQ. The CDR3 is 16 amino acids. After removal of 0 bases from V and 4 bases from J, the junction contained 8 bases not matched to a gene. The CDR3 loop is CASSLGAQGAGYEQYF. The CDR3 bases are TGCGCCAGCAGCTTGGGAGCACAGGGGGCTGGTTACGAGCAGTACTTC.

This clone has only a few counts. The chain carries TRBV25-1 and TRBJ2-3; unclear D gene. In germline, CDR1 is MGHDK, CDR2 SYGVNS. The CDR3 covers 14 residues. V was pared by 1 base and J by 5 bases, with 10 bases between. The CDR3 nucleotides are TGTGCCAGCAGTGAATCTAATGGTAGAGATACGCAGTATTTT. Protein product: CASSESNGRDTQYF. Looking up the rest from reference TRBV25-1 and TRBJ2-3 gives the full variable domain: EADIYQTPRYLVIGTGKKITLECSQTMGHDKMYWYQQDPGMELHLIHYSYGVNSTEKGDLSSESTVSRIRTEHFPLTLESARPSHTSQYLCASSESNGRDTQYFGPGTRLTVL.

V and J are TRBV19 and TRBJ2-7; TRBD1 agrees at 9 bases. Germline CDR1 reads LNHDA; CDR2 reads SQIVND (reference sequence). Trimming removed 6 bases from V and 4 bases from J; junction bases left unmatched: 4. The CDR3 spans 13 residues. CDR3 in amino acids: CASSRDREYEQYF. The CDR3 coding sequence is TGTGCCAGTAGCCGGGACAGGGAATACGAGCAGTACTTC.